These 9 T cell receptor beta chains share one sample of origin, sequenced in a study of T cells in Graves' hyperthyroidism and ophthalmopathy. Researchers took RNA transcripts and amplified the TCR beta CDR3 regions from them. HTBI primers drove first-round RT-PCR of the TCR CDR3. TCRdb called the multiplex PCR reads again in MiXCR, with one record for every CDR3 protein. The sample shows roughly 280,000 distinct CDR3 sequences, over 15% of them seen only once. Material for sequencing was blood. The receptors were gathered from an older woman with Graves' ophthalmopathy.

The genes are TRBV7-9 and TRBJ1-6; D unresolved. Germline V gene lookup returns CDR1 SEHNR and CDR2 FQNEAQ (reference sequence). Trimming removed 4 bases at V and 9 bases at J, with 10 bases between. This CDR3 comprises 13 residues. DNA for the CDR3: TGTGCCAGCAGCTCCGAGGAGGGTTCACCCCTCCACTTT. It translates to CASSSEEGSPLHF.

This clonotype has ten or more counts. The CDR3 loop is CEVTSGTTLETQYF. CDR3 nucleotides: TGCGAGGTAACTAGCGGTACCACGTTGGAGACCCAGTACTTC. The chain has TRBV20-1 and TRBJ2-5; 8 nucleotides match TRBD2. This CDR3 region has 14 residues. Germline loops: CDR1 DFQATT, CDR2 SNEGSKA (reference sequence).

This clonotype came up a few times. This chain joins TRBV7-3 and TRBJ2-2; a possible D gene is TRBD2 (5 bases). The CDR3 runs 14 residues. Germline V gene data show CDR1 as SGHTA and CDR2 as FQGTGA. V was shortened by 3 bases and J by 4 bases, with 9 bases between the two germline ends. The CDR3 DNA is TGTGCCAGCAGCTTGTCCGGAGGCACCGGGGAGCTGTTTTTT. This gives the protein CASSLSGGTGELFF.

This clonotype was counted between two and nine times. The rearrangement links TRBV28 to TRBJ2-1, with D perhaps matching TRBD1 (5 bases). CDR3 size: 13 residues. Germline values: CDR1 MDHEN, CDR2 SYDVKM. Trimming left V 3 bases short and J 6 bases short, with 9 bases between. The DNA for the CDR3 is TGTGCCAGCAGTTTCCCAGGGCGCAATGAGCAGTTCTTC. Amino acid sequence: CASSFPGRNEQFF.

This clonotype was detected a few times. V gene TRBV4-1 combines with J gene TRBJ2-7, with unresolved D. Germline V gene sequence: CDR1 MGHRA, CDR2 YSYEKL. Trimming stripped 0 bases from V and 0 bases from J, with 9 bases between. The CDR3 has 15 amino acids. CDR3 nucleotides: TGCGCCAGCAGCCAAGATGTAGTAGGCTCCTACGAGCAGTACTTC. It is translated as CASSQDVVGSYEQYF.

This clonotype was observed many times. J is TRBJ2-7 and V is TRBV28; D tentatively reads TRBD1 or TRBD2 (5 bases each). Germline lookup yields CDR1 MDHEN and CDR2 SYDVKM. This CDR3 is built from 14 residues. Trimming removed 3 bases from V and 3 bases from J, with 12 bases in between. CDR3 in amino acids: CASSFGTKGYEQYF. As DNA, the CDR3 is TGTGCCAGCAGTTTCGGGACGAAAGGCTACGAGCAGTACTTC.

This clonotype was seen a handful of times. This sequence joins TRBV7-8 and TRBJ2-5; D perhaps matches TRBD2 (6 bases). Trimming shortened V by 0 bases and J by 2 bases, and 10 bases separated the two germline ends. The CDR3 sequence is 15 residues long. From germline, CDR1 is SGHVS and CDR2 FQNEAQ. CDR3 in DNA: TGTGCCAGCAGCTTAGCTCCCCGGGGGCAAGAGACCCAGTACTTC. This gives the protein CASSLAPRGQETQYF.

A few counts support this clonotype. The chain is built from TRBV6-2 or TRBV6-3 and TRBJ2-3; D might be TRBD2 (5 bases). The CDR3 runs 14 residues. Germline CDR1 MNHEY, CDR2 SVGEGT. V shed 5 bases and J shed 2 bases, with 11 bases lying between them. The CDR3 loop reads CASSNQRLTDTQYF. The CDR3 DNA reads TGTGCCAGCAGTAACCAGCGGCTCACAGATACGCAGTATTTT.

This clonotype has ten or more counts. The rearrangement links TRBV27 to TRBJ1-2; TRBD1 aligns across 8 bases. CDR1 and CDR2 from the germline V gene are MNHEY and SMNVEV (reference sequence). With V trimmed by 1 base and J by 4 bases, 5 bases remained unmatched. The CDR3 contains 15 residues. CDR3 nucleotides: TGTGCCAGCAGTTTATTCACAGGGGGAGCCTATGGCTACACCTTC. It is translated as CASSLFTGGAYGYTF.